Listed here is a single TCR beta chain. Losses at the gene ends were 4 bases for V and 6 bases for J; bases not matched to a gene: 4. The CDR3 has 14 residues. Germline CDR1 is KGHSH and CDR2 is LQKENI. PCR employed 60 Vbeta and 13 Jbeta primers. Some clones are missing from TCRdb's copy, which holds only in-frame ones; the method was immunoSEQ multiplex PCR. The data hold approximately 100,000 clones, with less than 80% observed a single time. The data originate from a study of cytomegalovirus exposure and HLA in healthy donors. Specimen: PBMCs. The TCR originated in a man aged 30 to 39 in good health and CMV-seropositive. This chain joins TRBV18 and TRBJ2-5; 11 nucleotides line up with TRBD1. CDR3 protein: CASSLDRGLKTQYF. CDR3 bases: TGTGCCAGCTCACTGGACAGGGGGCTAAAGACCCAGTACTTC.